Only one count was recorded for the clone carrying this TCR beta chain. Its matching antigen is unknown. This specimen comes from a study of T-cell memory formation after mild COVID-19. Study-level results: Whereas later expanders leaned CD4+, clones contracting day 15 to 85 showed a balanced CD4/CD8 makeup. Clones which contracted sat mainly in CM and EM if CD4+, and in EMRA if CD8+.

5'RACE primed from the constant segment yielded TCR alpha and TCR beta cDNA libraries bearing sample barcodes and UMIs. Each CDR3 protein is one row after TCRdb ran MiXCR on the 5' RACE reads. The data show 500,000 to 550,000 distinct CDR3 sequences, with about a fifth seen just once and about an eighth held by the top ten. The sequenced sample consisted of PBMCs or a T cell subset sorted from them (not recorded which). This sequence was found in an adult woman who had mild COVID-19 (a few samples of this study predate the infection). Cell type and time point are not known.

Here the CDR3 reads CASSHSRGKGDTQYF. The CDR3 DNA reads TGCGCCAGCAGCCATAGTCGGGGGAAAGGTGATACGCAGTATTTT. The V gene is TRBV4-1, the J gene TRBJ2-3, with D perhaps TRBD2 (6 bases). CDR3 length: 15 residues. Germline V gene sequence: CDR1 MGHRA, CDR2 YSYEKL. Trimming pared 3 bases from V and 6 bases from J, leaving 16 bases between.